Each of the 14 T cell receptor beta chains below was sequenced from the same sample in a study of T cell responses to AZD1222 COVID-19 vaccine. Sequencing was performed with immunoSEQ multiplex PCR; in TCRdb, only in-frame clones are kept and a portion is missing. The sample holds around 100,000 clones; around nine tenths are singletons and the top ten take around a sixth. Source: peripheral blood, taken on day 0 of AZD1222 vaccination. These receptors were taken from an adult in good health.

The chain is built from TRBV2 and TRBJ1-3, with 10 bases aligning to TRBD1. This CDR3 has 15 amino acids. Trimming removed 8 bases from V and 2 bases from J; junction bases left unmatched: 6. Germline V gene sequence: CDR1 SNHLY, CDR2 FYNNEI. In DNA, the CDR3 is TGTGCCAGCGGCCAGGACAGGGGGGCTGGAAACACCATATATTTT. It encodes CASGQDRGAGNTIYF.

V gene TRBV27 combines with J gene TRBJ1-2, with a tentative D call TRBD1 (5 bases). Trimming pared 0 bases from V and 4 bases from J, leaving 15 bases between. This CDR3 is built from 16 residues. Germline-derived CDR1 and CDR2 are MNHEY and SMNVEV (reference sequence). CDR3 amino acids: CASSLSPGAGIYGYTF. The CDR3 DNA is TGTGCCAGCAGTTTATCTCCCGGGGCGGGAATCTATGGCTACACCTTC.

The rearrangement links TRBV4-1 to TRBJ2-2, with 8 bases aligning to TRBD1. This CDR3 has 16 residues. V shed 5 bases and J 1 base; nucleotides not matched to a gene: 6. The germline CDR1 and CDR2 sequences are MGHRA and YSYEKL. CDR3 amino acids: CASSEWTGMNTGELFF. CDR3 nucleotides: TGCGCCAGCAGCGAATGGACAGGGATGAACACCGGGGAGCTGTTTTTT.

Concerning this clone: The sample has other DNA sequences that encode this CDR3 too. This sequence joins TRBV28 and TRBJ1-2; 7 bases are shared with TRBD1. Per the germline V gene, CDR1 is MDHEN and CDR2 is SYDVKM. With V trimmed by 4 bases and J by 5 bases, 4 bases remained unmatched. The CDR3 contains 13 residues. The CDR3 protein is CASSSGTVYGYTF. The CDR3 DNA is TGTGCCAGCAGTTCCGGGACAGTATATGGCTACACCTTC.

The chain employs TRBV7-2 and TRBJ2-1, with D uncertain. CDR1 is SGHTA, CDR2 FQGNSA, per germline. This CDR3 is built from 13 residues. Trimming took 8 bases from V and 7 from J, leaving 15 bases between them. CDR3 nucleotides: TGTGCCAGCGGCAAGGGCAGTTTGAATGAGCAGTTCTTC. Its protein product is CASGKGSLNEQFF.

The table lists this clone with a count of one. The chain combines TRBV7-9 with TRBJ1-6, with D uncertain. The CDR3 totals 15 residues. The germline CDR1 and CDR2 sequences are SEHNR and FQNEAQ (reference sequence). V lost 2 bases and J lost 7, with 12 bases in between. The CDR3 DNA is TGTGCCAGCAGCTTATTTGAACAGATGAATTCACCCCTCCACTTT. Its protein is CASSLFEQMNSPLHF.

This rearrangement joins TRBV6-1 to TRBJ2-7; 7 bases map to TRBD2. CDR3 size: 14 residues. Trimming took 3 bases from V and 4 from J; bases not matched to a gene: 6. Germline-derived CDR1 and CDR2 are MNHNS and SASEGT. DNA for the CDR3: TGTGCCAGCAGTGAGGGAGGGCCTCTTTACGAGCAGTACTTC. Encoded protein: CASSEGGPLYEQYF.

This clone was counted a few times. This chain joins TRBV3-1 (or the pseudogene TRBV3-2) and TRBJ2-3; D may be TRBD1 (7 bases). The V and J ends lost 5 bases and 4 bases respectively, with 16 bases between them. Germline loops: CDR1 LGHDT, CDR2 YNNKEL (reference sequence). The CDR3 has 15 amino acids. CDR3 residues: CASSSRGGGADTQYF. DNA for the CDR3: TGTGCCAGCAGCTCTCGCGGAGGGGGCGCAGATACGCAGTATTTT.

This clone was seen once. The V call is TRBV3-1 (or the pseudogene TRBV3-2), the J call TRBJ2-5; D could derive from TRBD1 or TRBD2 (5 bases each). V gave up 4 bases and J gave up 4 bases, with 19 bases separating them. The CDR3 covers 16 residues. CDR1 LGHDT and CDR2 YNNKEL come from the germline V gene (reference sequence). The CDR3: CASSPRRQGDGETQYF. The CDR3 nucleotides are TGTGCCAGCAGCCCGCGGAGGCAGGGTGATGGAGAGACCCAGTACTTC.

The chain is built from TRBV24-1 and TRBJ2-2, with 7 bases lining up with TRBD1. The ends lost 3 bases at V and 5 bases at J; junction bases unmatched: 2. Germline values: CDR1 KGHDR, CDR2 SFDVKD. The CDR3 has 14 amino acids. The CDR3 loop reads CATSDVTGTGELFF. Here the CDR3 DNA reads TGTGCCACCAGTGATGTGACAGGGACCGGGGAGCTGTTTTTT.

The chain joins TRBV18 to TRBJ2-1; maybe TRBD2 (6 bases). Germline V gives CDR1 KGHSH, CDR2 LQKENI. The ends were cut back, 2 bases at V and 7 bases at J, with 9 bases in the middle. The CDR3 totals 13 residues. The CDR3 DNA follows: TGTGCCAGCTCACCAACGGAGGGTAATGAGCAGTTCTTC. Translated: CASSPTEGNEQFF.

The chain uses TRBV5-1 and TRBJ2-5; 7 positions match TRBD1. The V gene's germline CDR1 is SGHRS and CDR2 YFSETQ. The ends lost 4 bases at V and 5 bases at J; junction bases unmatched: 14. The CDR3 covers 16 residues. CDR3 in DNA: TGCGCCAGCAGCCCGTCCACCGGGACAGTGCGGGAGACCCAGTACTTC. As protein: CASSPSTGTVRETQYF.

The genes are TRBV6-5 and TRBJ1-1, with D tentatively TRBD1 (6 bases). Germline CDR1 and CDR2: MNHEY and SVGAGI. This CDR3 spans 13 amino acids. V was trimmed by 0 bases and J by 11 bases, leaving 13 bases between them. The CDR3 sequence: CASSYSSGAYAFF. The CDR3 DNA follows: TGTGCCAGCAGTTACTCGTCGGGGGCGTATGCTTTCTTT.

The chain links TRBV15 to TRBJ1-1; unclear D gene. CDR3 size: 13 residues. V lost 1 base to trimming and J lost 5 bases, with 8 bases between them. CDR1 LNHNV and CDR2 YYDKDF come from the germline V gene (reference sequence). The CDR3, as DNA: TGTGCCACCAGCAGAGCGACCGAGACTGAAGCTTTCTTT. Encoded protein: CATSRATETEAFF.